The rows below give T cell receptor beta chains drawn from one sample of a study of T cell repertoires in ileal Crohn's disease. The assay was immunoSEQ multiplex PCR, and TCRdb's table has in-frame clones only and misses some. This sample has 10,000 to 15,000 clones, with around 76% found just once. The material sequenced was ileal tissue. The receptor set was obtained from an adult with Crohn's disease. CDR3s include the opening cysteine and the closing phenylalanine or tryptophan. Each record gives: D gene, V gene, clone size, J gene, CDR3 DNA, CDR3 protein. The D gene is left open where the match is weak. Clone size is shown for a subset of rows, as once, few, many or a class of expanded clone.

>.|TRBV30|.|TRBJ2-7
TGTGCCTGGAGCGCCGACAACTACGAGCAGTACTTC
CAWSADNYEQYF
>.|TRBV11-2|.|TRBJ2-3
TGTGCCAGCAGCGTGTCCGGGAGAGGCACAGATACGCAGTATTTT
CASSVSGRGTDTQYF
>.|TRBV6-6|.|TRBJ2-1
TGTGCCAGCAGAATTAGCGGCACAAACAATGAGCAGTTCTTC
CASRISGTNNEQFF
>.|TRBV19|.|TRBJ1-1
TGTGCCAGTAGTATAGGGCGGGGAGTGAACACTGAAGCTTTCTTT
CASSIGRGVNTEAFF
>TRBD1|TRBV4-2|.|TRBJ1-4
TGTGCCAGCAGCCAATCAAGAGGGGACAGCGAAAAACTGTTTTTT
CASSQSRGDSEKLFF
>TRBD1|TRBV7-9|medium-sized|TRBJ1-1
TGTGCCAGCAGCTTAGGTGTCAGGGGGAAATCGATGAACACTGAAGCTTTCTTT
CASSLGVRGKSMNTEAFF
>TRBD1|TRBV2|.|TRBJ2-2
TGTGCCAGCAGTTATGGACAGGGCCGTACCGGGGAGCTGTTTTTT
CASSYGQGRTGELFF
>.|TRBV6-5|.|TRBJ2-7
TGTGCCAGCAGTTACCCGAGACAGACGATAGGGAACGAGCAGTACTTC
CASSYPRQTIGNEQYF
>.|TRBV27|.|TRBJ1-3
TGTGCCAGCAGCCCTAATAGTGGAAACACCATATATTTT
CASSPNSGNTIYF
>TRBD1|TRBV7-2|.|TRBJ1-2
TGTGCCAGCCCCCCGGGACAGGGGCATACCCTATCTCCGGGCTACACCTTC
CASPPGQGHTLSPGYTF
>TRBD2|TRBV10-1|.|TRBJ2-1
TGCGCCAGCAGTGGAGTAGCGGGAGTTGGGGACAATGAGCAGTTCTTC
CASSGVAGVGDNEQFF
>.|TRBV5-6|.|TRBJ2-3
TGTGCCAGCAGCCCCTCCCAGGAGGACGTGAAGTATTTT
CASSPSQEDVKYF
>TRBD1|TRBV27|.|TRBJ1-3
TGTGCCAGCAGTTTACAGGGGGCGGAAGGAAACACCATATATTTT
CASSLQGAEGNTIYF
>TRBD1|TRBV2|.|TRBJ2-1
TGTGCCAGCAGTCATCGTTCCGGACAGGGCGATGAGCAGTTCTTC
CASSHRSGQGDEQFF
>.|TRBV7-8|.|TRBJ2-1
TGTGCCAGCAGCCCGCCCGGGACTCGAGGGGGGGTTGAGCAGTTCTTC
CASSPPGTRGGVEQFF
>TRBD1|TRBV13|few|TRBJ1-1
TGTGCCAGCAGCCCGGACAGGGGGCACACTGAAGCTTTCTTT
CASSPDRGHTEAFF
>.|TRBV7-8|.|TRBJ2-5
TGTGCCAGCAGCTTAGTTCCGACAGAACGGGAGACCCAGTACTTC
CASSLVPTERETQYF
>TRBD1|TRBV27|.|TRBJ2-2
TGTGCCAGCAAACCGGGACAGGGGTCGATGTTTTTT
CASKPGQGSMFF
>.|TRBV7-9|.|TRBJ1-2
TGTGCCAGCAGCTTAGATTTGCGGGGCTACACCTTC
CASSLDLRGYTF
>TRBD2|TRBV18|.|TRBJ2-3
TGTGCCAGCTCAACCCGGGAGGTTCTTTCAGCAGATACGCAGTATTTT
CASSTREVLSADTQYF
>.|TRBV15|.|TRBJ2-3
TGTGCCACCAGCAACCTAGACCGCACAGATACGCAGTATTTT
CATSNLDRTDTQYF
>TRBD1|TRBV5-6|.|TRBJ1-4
TGTGCCAGCAGCTTGGCCGGGACAGGGGAAAAACTGTTTTTT
CASSLAGTGEKLFF
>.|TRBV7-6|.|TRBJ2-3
TGTGCCAGCAGCCGAACGGGGACAGATACGCAGTATTTT
CASSRTGTDTQYF
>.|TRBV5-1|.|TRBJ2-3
TGCGCCAGCAGCCCGGCTAGAAGCACAGATACGCAGTATTTT
CASSPARSTDTQYF
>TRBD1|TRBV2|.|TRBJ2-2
TGTGCCAGCTCGGACAGGGGAGTAGGGACACTTAACACCGGGGAGCTGTTTTTT
CASSDRGVGTLNTGELFF
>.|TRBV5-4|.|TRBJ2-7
TGTGCCAGCAGCTTGGACCAGGGGGAGCAGTACTTC
CASSLDQGEQYF
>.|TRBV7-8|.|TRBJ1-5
TGTGCCAGCAGCTTAGCGGCAGGAATCGATTCACCCCAGCATTTT
CASSLAAGIDSPQHF
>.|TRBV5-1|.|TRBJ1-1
TGCGCCAGCAGCCGACATACAGGGACCACTGAAGCTTTCTTT
CASSRHTGTTEAFF
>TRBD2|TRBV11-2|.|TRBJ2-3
TGTGCCAGCAGCTCGGGACTAGTAAGCACAGATACGCAGTATTTT
CASSSGLVSTDTQYF
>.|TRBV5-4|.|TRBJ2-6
TGTGCCAGCAGCTTGGCCGGGGGACTCGGGGCCAACGTCCTGACTTTC
CASSLAGGLGANVLTF
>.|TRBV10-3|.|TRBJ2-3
TGTGCCATCAGTGAGGGCAGGGTCACAGATACGCAGTATTTT
CAISEGRVTDTQYF
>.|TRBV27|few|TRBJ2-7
TGTGCCAGCAGTTTATCTAGGGGTTACGAGCAGTACTTC
CASSLSRGYEQYF
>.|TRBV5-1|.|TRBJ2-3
TGCGCCAGCAGCTTCGCCGAGACAGGTACCTCAAGCACAGATACGCAGTATTTT
CASSFAETGTSSTDTQYF
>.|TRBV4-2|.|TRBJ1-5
TGTGCCAGCAGCCAAGATCAACAAAAAAATCAGCCCCAGCATTTT
CASSQDQQKNQPQHF
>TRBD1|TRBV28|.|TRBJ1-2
TGTGCCAGCAGTTTCCCTCCAGGGGGAACTGGCTATGGCTACACCTTC
CASSFPPGGTGYGYTF
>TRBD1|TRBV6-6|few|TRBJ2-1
TGTGCCAGCAGTTCAACCGACAGGGGGCTTTACAATGAGCAGTTCTTC
CASSSTDRGLYNEQFF
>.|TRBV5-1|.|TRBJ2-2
TGCGCCAGCAGCTTAAAAGCCGCGAACACCGGGGAGCTGTTTTTT
CASSLKAANTGELFF
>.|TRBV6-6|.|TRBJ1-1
TGTGCCAGCAGTCGTTCACCTACAGGGAACACTGAAGCTTTCTTT
CASSRSPTGNTEAFF
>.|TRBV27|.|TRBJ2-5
TGTGCCAGCAGCCGTAGAATATTCGAGACCCAGTACTTC
CASSRRIFETQYF
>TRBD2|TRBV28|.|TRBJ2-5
TGTGCCAGCAGCCCCCTAGGTAGCGGGGGGAAAGAGACCCAGTACTTC
CASSPLGSGGKETQYF
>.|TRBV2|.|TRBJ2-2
TGTGCCAGCAGTGACAGGTTGGTCACCGGGGAGCTGTTTTTT
CASSDRLVTGELFF
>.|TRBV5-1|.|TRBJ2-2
TGCGCCAGCAGCTTGCGGGGGGCTCACACCGGGGAGCTGTTTTTT
CASSLRGAHTGELFF
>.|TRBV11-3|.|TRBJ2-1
TGTGCCAGCAGCCGAGGGCAGCGCCCCACGGATGAGCAGTTCTTC
CASSRGQRPTDEQFF
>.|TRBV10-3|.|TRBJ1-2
TGTGCCATCAGTGAGTTGGCCTCGAATGGCTACACCTTC
CAISELASNGYTF
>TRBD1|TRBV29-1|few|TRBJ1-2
TGCAGCGTTGGAGGGAGACAGGGAGGCTTTGGCTACACCTTC
CSVGGRQGGFGYTF
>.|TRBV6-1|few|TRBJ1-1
TGTGCCAGCAGTATTACAGGGAACACTGAAGCTTTCTTT
CASSITGNTEAFF
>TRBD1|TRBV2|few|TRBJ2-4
TGTGCCAGCAGTGAAGGGCTGGGACAGAGAATTGTCCTAGCCAAAAACATTCAGTACTTC
CASSEGLGQRIVLAKNIQYF
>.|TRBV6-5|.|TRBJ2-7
TGTGCCAGCAGTTACTCCTTTACAGATCCCTACGAGCAGTACTTC
CASSYSFTDPYEQYF
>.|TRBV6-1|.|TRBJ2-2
TGTGCCAGCATTAGACTGAACACCGGGGAGCTGTTTTTT
CASIRLNTGELFF
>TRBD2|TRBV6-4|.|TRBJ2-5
TGTGCCAGCAGTGGGACTAGCGGGGGGGCGGAGACCCAGTACTTC
CASSGTSGGAETQYF
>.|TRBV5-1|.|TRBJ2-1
TGCGCCAGCAGCTGGGGGGGCTTGCCGGATGAGCAGTTCTTC
CASSWGGLPDEQFF
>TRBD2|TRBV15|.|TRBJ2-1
TGTGCCACCAGCAGAGAGGGGGGGGTAGGTGAGCAGTTCTTC
CATSREGGVGEQFF